The 25 T cell receptor beta chains given below trace back to one sample, sequenced in a study of CD8+CD57+ T cells in acquired aplastic anemia. Previously, flow cytometry had revealed CD8+CD57+ cell expansion in the patients chosen for sequencing. TCR beta VDJ combinations and CDR3 sequences were profiled from genomic DNA. TCRdb ran MiXCR on the reads and lists one entry per CDR3 protein. Of 180,000 or so distinct CDR3 sequences listed, roughly 60% are singletons. Specimen: sorted CD4+, CD8+, or CD8+CD57+ T cells (not recorded which) from PBMCs. All receptors derive from a human donor with aplastic anemia.

This clonotype was seen at least ten times. V usage is TRBV7-3 and J usage is TRBJ2-2, with D perhaps being TRBD1 or TRBD2 (5 bases each). V lost 8 bases, J lost 2 bases, and 9 bases lay in between. CDR3 length: 13 amino acids. Germline values: CDR1 SGHTA, CDR2 FQGTGA. The CDR3 nucleotides are TGTGCCAGCCGGGACGGTAACACCGGGGAGCTGTTTTTT. It translates to CASRDGNTGELFF.

This clonotype has a count of ten or more. This chain joins TRBV4-1 and TRBJ1-6, with D possibly matching TRBD1 (5 bases). V was shortened by 2 bases and J by 8 bases, with 7 bases between the two germline ends. The CDR3 is made up of 13 amino acids. The germline V gene encodes CDR1 MGHRA and CDR2 YSYEKL. Written as DNA, the CDR3 is TGCGCCAGCAGCCAATTAGGGGATTCACCCCTCCACTTT. It encodes CASSQLGDSPLHF.

The chain uses TRBV19 and TRBJ2-5, with a weak D call TRBD2 (7 bases). The CDR3 contains 14 residues. CDR1 is LNHDA and CDR2 is SQIVND in the germline V gene (reference sequence). V shed 11 bases and J shed 5 bases, with 21 bases lying between them. CDR3: CAGRGGGVEETQYF. The CDR3 DNA sequence: TGTGCCGGGAGAGGGGGAGGGGTTGAGGAGACCCAGTACTTC.

The table lists this clonotype with a few counts. This rearrangement joins TRBV20-1 to TRBJ2-3; 7 bases are a match to TRBD1. J was trimmed by 5 bases and V by 5 bases; bases with no gene match: 7. This CDR3 is built from 13 residues. The germline gives CDR1 DFQATT, CDR2 SNEGSKA (reference sequence). The CDR3 loop is CSAGLQGLDTQYF. For the CDR3, the DNA is TGCAGTGCTGGATTACAGGGGTTAGATACGCAGTATTTT.

The V gene is TRBV2, the J gene TRBJ1-3; D ambiguous. This CDR3 is built from 15 residues. Trimming pared 6 bases from V and 4 bases from J, leaving 16 bases between. From germline, CDR1 is SNHLY and CDR2 FYNNEI. CDR3 sequence reads: CASSVARPPGNTIYF. The CDR3 DNA is TGTGCCAGCAGCGTCGCCAGGCCCCCCGGAAACACCATATATTTT.

The chain has TRBV12-3 or TRBV12-4 and TRBJ1-2, with D hard to call. V lost 3 bases to trimming and J lost 4 bases, with 9 bases between them. CDR3 length: 13 amino acids. CDR3 region: CASSFPGGYGYTF. The CDR3 nucleotides read TGTGCCAGCAGTTTCCCGGGTGGCTATGGCTACACCTTC.

The rearrangement joins TRBV20-1 to TRBJ2-7; D gene ambiguous. This CDR3 is built from 15 residues. Trimming shortened V by 0 bases and J by 2 bases, and 14 bases separated the two germline ends. Germline CDR1 reads DFQATT; CDR2 reads SNEGSKA (reference sequence). The CDR3 loop reads CSARDPATRPYEQYF. For the CDR3, the DNA is TGCAGTGCTAGAGATCCAGCAACCAGGCCCTACGAGCAGTACTTC.

This clonotype was recorded a few times. The rearrangement links TRBV27 to TRBJ2-1, with TRBD2 as a possible D gene (5 bases). The CDR3 sequence is 13 residues long. With 3 bases removed from V and 6 bases from J, the gap between germline ends came to 9 bases. Germline values: CDR1 MNHEY, CDR2 SMNVEV (reference sequence). CDR3 in amino acids: CASSFARGNEQFF. CDR3 nucleotides: TGTGCCAGCAGTTTCGCCCGGGGCAATGAGCAGTTCTTC.

The chain couples TRBV7-2 to TRBJ2-3; D is uncertain. V was shortened by 3 bases and J by 8 bases, with 9 bases between the two germline ends. CDR1 is SGHTA, CDR2 FQGNSA, per germline. The CDR3 has 12 amino acids. CDR3 loop: CASSFRLSTQYF. Here the CDR3 DNA reads TGTGCCAGCAGCTTTAGACTGAGTACGCAGTATTTT. The full variable domain, its missing parts supplied by reference TRBV7-2 and TRBJ2-3, is GAGVSQSPSNKVTEKGKDVELRCDPISGHTALYWYRQSLGQGLEFLIYFQGNSAPDKSGLPSDRFSAERTGGSVSTLTIQRTQQEDSAVYLCASSFRLSTQYFGPGTRLTVL.

The rearrangement joins TRBV25-1 to TRBJ2-7; 7 bases match TRBD1. V lost 8 bases and J lost 0; bases outside the gene matches: 4. The CDR3 has 13 amino acids. Germline loops: CDR1 MGHDK, CDR2 SYGVNS. In DNA form, the CDR3 reads TGTGCCAGCTTGGGACAGACCTCCTACGAGCAGTACTTC. Protein sequence: CASLGQTSYEQYF.

J is TRBJ2-3 and V is TRBV5-1, with D unresolved. V shed 4 bases and J shed 1 base, with 4 bases lying between them. The germline V gene encodes CDR1 SGHRS and CDR2 YFSETQ. This CDR3 contains 12 residues. The DNA for the CDR3 is TGCGCCAGCAGCACCGGCACAGATACGCAGTATTTT. Protein: CASSTGTDTQYF.

The V gene is TRBV20-1, the J gene TRBJ2-3; D unresolved. The CDR3 has 11 amino acids. CDR1 is DFQATT and CDR2 is SNEGSKA in the germline V gene (reference sequence). V dropped 3 bases and J dropped 6 bases, with 7 bases sitting between them. The CDR3 spells CSASKGDTQYF. CDR3 bases: TGCAGTGCTAGTAAAGGTGATACGCAGTATTTT.

The chain links TRBV7-3 to TRBJ1-5, with D unclear. Trimming shortened V by 5 bases and J by 2 bases, and 16 bases separated the two germline ends. The CDR3 has 16 amino acids. Germline V gene data show CDR1 as SGHTA and CDR2 as FQGTGA. The CDR3 here is CASSSSRAGGNQPQHF. The CDR3 DNA follows: TGTGCCAGCAGCAGTTCCAGAGCGGGAGGCAATCAGCCCCAGCATTTT.

About this clonotype itself: Its ends do not fully match the called genes, so a read error is possible. The chain links TRBV7-9 to TRBJ2-7; D remains unclear. This CDR3 region has 13 residues. Looked up from germline, CDR1 is SEHNR and CDR2 is FQNEAQ (reference sequence). The CDR3 DNA reads as TGTGCCAGCAGCTTTGGTTCTGGTTACGGGCAGTACTTC. It translates to CASSFGSGYGQYF.

Only a few counts were recorded for this clonotype. V usage is TRBV2 and J usage is TRBJ2-7; D is perhaps TRBD2 (6 bases). This CDR3 comprises 13 residues. Between the trimmed V and J ends, which lost 5 bases and 2 bases, there was a span of 10 bases. Germline CDR1 SNHLY, CDR2 FYNNEI. The CDR3, as DNA: TGTGCCAGCAGTTATGGGAGGACCTACGAGCAGTACTTC. It specifies CASSYGRTYEQYF.

The chain is built from TRBV7-3 and TRBJ2-1, with 9 bases matching TRBD2. The J segment lost 4 bases and the V segment lost 5 bases, leaving 6 bases of the junction unmatched. The germline gives CDR1 SGHTA, CDR2 FQGTGA. This CDR3 has 15 residues. CDR3 loop: CASSQTSGRYNEQFF. The DNA of the CDR3 is TGTGCCAGCAGCCAAACTAGCGGGCGTTACAATGAGCAGTTCTTC.

The chain couples TRBV20-1 to TRBJ2-7, with unresolved D. The CDR3 runs to 12 residues. CDR1 and CDR2 (germline): DFQATT, SNEGSKA (reference sequence). The V and J ends lost 0 bases and 2 bases respectively, with 5 bases between them. For the CDR3, the DNA is TGCAGTGCTAGAGAGGGAACCTACGAGCAGTACTTC. Protein: CSAREGTYEQYF.

The chain has TRBV10-3 and TRBJ1-3; 9 bases fit TRBD1. CDR1 ENHRY and CDR2 SYGVKD come from the germline V gene. CDR3 length: 14 residues. The V segment lost 10 bases and the J segment 4 bases; nucleotides outside the gene matches: 8. This chain's CDR3 is CASAGTGFGNTIYF. The CDR3 DNA is TGTGCCAGCGCCGGGACAGGGTTCGGAAACACCATATATTTT.

The J gene is TRBJ2-1, the V gene TRBV7-6; D tentatively reads TRBD1 or TRBD2 (6 bases each). Germline CDR1 is SGHVS and CDR2 is FNYEAQ. The V end lost 7 bases, the J end lost 8 bases, and 12 bases lay between the germline ends. The CDR3 consists of 12 residues. CDR3: CASNGGRDEQFF. CDR3 in DNA: TGTGCCAGCAACGGGGGCCGCGATGAGCAGTTCTTC.

The table lists this clonotype with many counts. V gene TRBV4-1 combines with J gene TRBJ2-7; 8 bases are shared with TRBD1. The CDR3 has 16 residues. Germline CDR1 MGHRA, CDR2 YSYEKL. V trimming: 0 bases; J trimming: 5 bases; junction bases outside the gene matches: 9. The CDR3 region has the DNA TGCGCCAGCAGCCAAGACAAAAGGACAGGGTGGGACGAGCAGTACTTC. This sequence encodes CASSQDKRTGWDEQYF.

The chain carries TRBV7-8 and TRBJ1-6, with 7 bases fitting TRBD1. V shed 6 bases, J shed 7 bases, and the junction held 9 bases outside the gene matches. Per germline, CDR1 SGHVS and CDR2 FQNEAQ. This CDR3 is 15 amino acids long. The CDR3 is CASSHDRADNSPLHF. CDR3 coding DNA: TGTGCCAGCAGTCATGACAGGGCTGACAATTCACCCCTCCACTTT. Combining the CDR3 with reference TRBV7-8 and TRBJ1-6 gives the whole variable domain GAGVSQSPRYKVAKRGQDVALRCDPISGHVSLFWYQQALGQGPEFLTYFQNEAQLDKSGLPSDRFFAERPEGSVSTLKIQRTQQEDSAVYLCASSHDRADNSPLHFGNGTRLTVT.

V usage is TRBV15 and J usage is TRBJ1-5, with D possibly TRBD1 on 5 matching bases. The germline V gene encodes CDR1 LNHNV and CDR2 YYDKDF (reference sequence). V was trimmed by 0 bases and J by 7 bases, leaving 25 bases between them. The CDR3 covers 19 residues. The CDR3 reads CATSRDYPLKEGRGQPQHF. CDR3 DNA sequence: TGTGCCACCAGCAGAGATTATCCCTTGAAGGAGGGGCGGGGGCAGCCCCAGCATTTT. Complete variable domain (other parts from reference TRBV15 and TRBJ1-5): DAMVIQNPRYQVTQFGKPVTLSCSQTLNHNVMYWYQQKSSQAPKLLFHYYDKDFNNEADTPDNFQSRRPNTSFCFLDIRSPGLGDTAMYLCATSRDYPLKEGRGQPQHFGDGTRLSIL.

The chain links TRBV5-6 to TRBJ2-7; D might be TRBD2 (5 bases). Germline assignment: CDR1 SGHDT and CDR2 YYEEEE. V lost 5 bases and J 2 bases, leaving 14 bases between the germline ends. This CDR3 has 14 residues. The CDR3 reads CASSHVDSTYEQYF. The CDR3 bases are TGTGCCAGCAGTCACGTGGACTCGACCTACGAGCAGTACTTC.

This clonotype occurred a few times. The J gene is TRBJ2-3, the V gene TRBV10-3; 7 bases match TRBD2. CDR3 length: 15 residues. Germline V gene sequence: CDR1 ENHRY, CDR2 SYGVKD. Germline trimming cut 2 bases from V and 6 bases from J; bases unmatched to any gene: 8. The CDR3 is CAISEGGRSRDTQYF. The CDR3 DNA is TGTGCCATCAGTGAGGGCGGGAGATCCCGCGATACGCAGTATTTT.

The chain uses TRBV19 and TRBJ1-1, with D hard to call. Trimming cost V 5 bases and J 0 bases, with 7 bases left between them. Germline V lookup: CDR1 LNHDA, CDR2 SQIVND (reference sequence). The CDR3 has 13 amino acids. The CDR3 coding sequence is TGTGCCAGTAGTGCGGCCATGAACACTGAAGCTTTCTTT. This gives the protein CASSAAMNTEAFF.